One and the same sample provided the 7 T cell receptor beta chains below, sequenced in a study of CD8 T cells in Susac syndrome. It was with random hexamers that about 0.45 to 1 ug RNA was reverse transcribed. TCRdb passed the immunoSEQ multiplex PCR reads through MiXCR, listing each CDR3 protein once. The sample consists of about 130,000 distinct CDR3 sequences, 85% to 95% of them appearing once. Sequencing was done on a sample of CD8+ T cells from PBMCs. The origin of the receptors is a human donor with Susac syndrome.

This sequence joins TRBV3-1 and TRBJ2-7, with D maybe TRBD2 (6 bases). V was clipped by 3 bases and J by 7 bases, with 22 bases between them. CDR3 length: 16 residues. CDR1 is LGHDT, CDR2 YNNKEL, per germline (reference sequence). CDR3 sequence (DNA): TGTGCCAGCAGCCAGTCCGGGACTCACCATCCTTTGGAGCAGTACTTC. Translating gives CASSQSGTHHPLEQYF.

In this sample, this clonotype turned up a few times. V and J are TRBV9 and TRBJ1-1; no firm D call. The germline V and J ends were trimmed by 2 bases and 0 bases, with 8 bases remaining between them. The CDR3 loop spans 14 amino acids. Germline CDR1 SGDLS, CDR2 YYNGEE. In DNA form, the CDR3 reads TGTGCCAGCAGCGTGGGCGGAATGAACACTGAAGCTTTCTTT. Protein sequence: CASSVGGMNTEAFF. The whole variable domain, filled in from reference TRBV9 and TRBJ1-1, reads DSGVTQTPKHLITATGQRVTLRCSPRSGDLSVYWYQQSLDQGLQFLIQYYNGEERAKGNILERFSAQQFPDLHSELNLSSLELGDSALYFCASSVGGMNTEAFFGQGTRLTVV.

In its sample, this clonotype was seen once. The rearrangement joins TRBV12-3 or TRBV12-4 to TRBJ1-4; D not certain. The V end was cut by 1 base, the J end by 12 bases, with 6 bases between. The CDR3 length is 11 residues. As DNA, the CDR3 is TGTGCCAGCAGTTTAGGATTAGAACTGTTTTTT. Translating it yields CASSLGLELFF.

The chain combines TRBV27 with TRBJ2-6; no clear D. CDR1 and CDR2 (germline): MNHEY, SMNVEV (reference sequence). The V end was cut by 2 bases, the J end by 0 bases, with 11 bases between. This CDR3 region has 17 residues. Here the CDR3 DNA reads TGTGCCAGCAGTTTAGGCAGTAGCTTCTCTGGGGCCAACGTCCTGACTTTC. The encoded protein is CASSLGSSFSGANVLTF.

The rearrangement links TRBV7-8 to TRBJ2-7; D remains ambiguous. Per germline, CDR1 SGHVS and CDR2 FQNEAQ. V lost 0 bases and J 2 bases, leaving 8 bases between the germline ends. This CDR3 region has 14 residues. This CDR3 is CASSLAQLAYEQYF. In DNA form, the CDR3 reads TGTGCCAGCAGCTTAGCCCAGTTAGCCTACGAGCAGTACTTC.

The chain uses TRBV6-1 and TRBJ1-5; D possibly corresponds to TRBD1 (5 bases). The length of the CDR3 is 12 residues. Germline V gene sequence: CDR1 MNHNS, CDR2 SASEGT. V dropped 7 bases and J dropped 9 bases, with 13 bases sitting between them. The CDR3 bases are TGTGCCAGCATCAGTTCCGGGGGGCCCCAGCATTTT. It yields the protein CASISSGGPQHF.

The chain couples TRBV30 to TRBJ1-1, with D uncertain. There are 14 residues in the CDR3. CDR1 is GTSNPN and CDR2 is SVGIG in the germline V gene (reference sequence). The V end lost 0 bases, the J end lost 0 bases, and 8 bases lay between the germline ends. CDR3 nucleotides: TGTGCCTGGAGTGTTTTTGAGGTGAACACTGAAGCTTTCTTT. This gives the protein CAWSVFEVNTEAFF. Based on the CDR3 plus reference TRBV30 and TRBJ1-1, the full variable domain is SQTIHQWPATLVQPVGSPLSLECTVEGTSNPNLYWYRQAAGRGLQLLFYSVGIGQISSEVPQNLSASRPQDRQFILSSKKLLLSDSGFYLCAWSVFEVNTEAFFGQGTRLTVV.